This T cell receptor (beta chain) was profiled in a study of blood T cell repertoires in COVID-19. Overall study context: The analysed material was cDNA or gDNA that came from T cells, B-cell-depleted T cells, or PBMCs.

The CDR3 covers 15 residues. The germline CDR1 and CDR2 sequences are MNHEY and SVGEGT. After removal of 5 bases from V and 4 bases from J, the junction contained 8 bases not matched to a gene. Repertoires were generated with immunoSEQ multiplex PCR, while TCRdb's copy carries only in-frame clones and drops some. The sample has 210,000 or so clones, approximately 87% seen once. The specimen sequenced was peripheral blood. The gene calls are TRBV6-2 or TRBV6-3 and TRBJ2-3, with TRBD1 identical over 8 bases. The sequence was obtained from a woman aged 45-65 years with acute or convalescent COVID-19. The CDR3 nucleotides are TGTGCCAGCAGTGTCCGGGACAGGACTTCAGATACGCAGTATTTT. Translated: CASSVRDRTSDTQYF.